This T cell receptor beta chain is from a study of spatial heterogeneity in lung cancer. Study context: Alpha-chain sequences were consistently detected less often than beta-chain sequences.

Time point meaning: sample taken at primary tumor resection. Whole RNA came from tumor, nontumor lung or frozen PBMC and was sequenced without being sorted. Note on this clonotype: Its target is unknown.

Using its own MiXCR run on the 5' RACE reads, TCRdb lists one record per CDR3 protein. Of tens of thousands of distinct CDR3 sequences in the sample, around 7.3% were seen once. Study observations and caveats: At tumor resection, ubiquitous expanded TCRs were detected in blood more often than later.

The clonotype was recovered from a male donor with early-stage non-small cell lung cancer. Sample: PBMCs, taken at surgery.

The DNA for the CDR3 is TGTGCCACCAGTGACACGACAGAAACCGGGGAGCTGTTTTTT. Translated: CATSDTTETGELFF. The chain links TRBV24-1 to TRBJ2-2; tentative D call: TRBD1 (5 bases). Trimming pared 4 bases from V and 5 bases from J, leaving 10 bases between. Germline lookup yields CDR1 KGHDR and CDR2 SFDVKD. The CDR3 runs to 14 residues.